This TCR beta chain was recorded in a study of identical twins. TCRdb recomputed calls from the 5' RACE reads with MiXCR, one row per CDR3 protein. Here the sample spans about 720,000 distinct CDR3 sequences, 18% being singletons. Study-level points and caveats: These conclusions were based on statistical analysis (cross-sectional, not following the same donors). The more abundant beta clonotypes in cord blood had fewer insertions, and memory repertoires did not show this.

This clonotype was recorded many times. As yet, its antigen is unknown. Separately, the same data were catalogued under a study of T cells expressing NK-cell markers. That study reports: Seven of eight sequenced donors tested HCMV-seropositive; one tested seronegative. The leading position in the CD3+CD56-NKG2C+ fraction of several donors also went to these clonotypes.

This TCR was sampled from a woman under 30 in good health. Sequenced input: PBMCs.

CDR3 residues: CASRADQETQYF. The CDR3 DNA follows: TGTGCCAGCAGGGCAGACCAAGAGACCCAGTACTTC. V usage is TRBV7-9 and J usage is TRBJ2-5; D remains ambiguous. The CDR3 contains 12 residues. From germline, CDR1 is SEHNR and CDR2 FQNEAQ (reference sequence). V dropped 6 bases and J dropped 0 bases, with 5 bases sitting between them.